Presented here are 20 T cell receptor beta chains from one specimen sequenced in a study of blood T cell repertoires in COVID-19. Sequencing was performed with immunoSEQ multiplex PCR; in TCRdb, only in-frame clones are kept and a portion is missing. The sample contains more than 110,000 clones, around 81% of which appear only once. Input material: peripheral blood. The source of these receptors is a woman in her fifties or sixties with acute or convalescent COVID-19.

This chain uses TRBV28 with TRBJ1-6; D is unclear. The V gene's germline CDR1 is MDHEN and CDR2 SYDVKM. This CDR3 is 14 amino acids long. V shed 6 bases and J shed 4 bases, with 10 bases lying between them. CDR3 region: CASRRRQYNSPLHF. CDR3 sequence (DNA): TGTGCCAGCAGGCGTCGACAATATAATTCACCCCTCCACTTT.

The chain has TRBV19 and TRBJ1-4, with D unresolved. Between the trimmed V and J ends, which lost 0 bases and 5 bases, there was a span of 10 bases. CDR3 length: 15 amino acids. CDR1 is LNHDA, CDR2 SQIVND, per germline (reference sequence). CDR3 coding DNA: TGTGCCAGTAGTATAGATCAGACGGGAAATGAAAAACTGTTTTTT. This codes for CASSIDQTGNEKLFF.

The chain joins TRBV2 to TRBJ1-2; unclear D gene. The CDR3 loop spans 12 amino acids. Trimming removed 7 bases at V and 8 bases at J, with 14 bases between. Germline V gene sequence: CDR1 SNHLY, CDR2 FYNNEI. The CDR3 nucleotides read TGTGCCAGCAACTGGAGATTGGAAGGCTACACCTTC. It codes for CASNWRLEGYTF.

CDR3 sequence (DNA): TGTGCCAGCAGCTTAGGACAGGGTTGGACTGAAGCTTTCTTT. It yields the protein CASSLGQGWTEAFF. The V gene is TRBV7-8, the J gene TRBJ1-1, with TRBD1 identical over 7 bases. This CDR3 comprises 14 residues. Germline V lookup: CDR1 SGHVS, CDR2 FQNEAQ. V trimming: 1 base; J trimming: 5 bases; junction bases outside the gene matches: 4.

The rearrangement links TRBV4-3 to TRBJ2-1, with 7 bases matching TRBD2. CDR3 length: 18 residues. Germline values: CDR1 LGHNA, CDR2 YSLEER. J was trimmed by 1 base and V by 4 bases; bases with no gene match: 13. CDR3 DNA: TGCGCCAGCAGCCGCCAAACCGGGCGGGGGTATTCCTACAATGAGCAGTTCTTC. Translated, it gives CASSRQTGRGYSYNEQFF.

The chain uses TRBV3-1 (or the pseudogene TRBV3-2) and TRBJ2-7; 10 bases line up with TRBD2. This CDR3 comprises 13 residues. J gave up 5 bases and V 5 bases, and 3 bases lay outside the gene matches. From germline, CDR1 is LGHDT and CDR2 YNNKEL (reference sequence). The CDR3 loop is CASSGTSVDEQYF. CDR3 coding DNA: TGTGCCAGCAGCGGGACTAGCGTTGACGAGCAGTACTTC.

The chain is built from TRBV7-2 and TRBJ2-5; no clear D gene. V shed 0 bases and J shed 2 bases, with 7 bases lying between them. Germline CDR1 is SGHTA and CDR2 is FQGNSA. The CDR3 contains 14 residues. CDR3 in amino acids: CASSLARVQETQYF. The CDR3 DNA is TGTGCCAGCAGCTTAGCCCGGGTTCAAGAGACCCAGTACTTC.

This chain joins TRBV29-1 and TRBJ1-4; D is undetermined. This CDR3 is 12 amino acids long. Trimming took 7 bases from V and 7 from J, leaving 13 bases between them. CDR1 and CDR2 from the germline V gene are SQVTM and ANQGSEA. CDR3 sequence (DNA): TGCAGCGCATTATTAAGCGGTGAAAAACTGTTTTTT. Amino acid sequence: CSALLSGEKLFF.

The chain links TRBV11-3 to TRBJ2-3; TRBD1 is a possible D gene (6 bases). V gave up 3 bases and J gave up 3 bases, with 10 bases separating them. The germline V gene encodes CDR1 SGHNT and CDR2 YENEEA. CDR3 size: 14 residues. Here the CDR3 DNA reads TGTGCCAGCAGCTTTGGCAGGGGAACAGATACGCAGTATTTT. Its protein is CASSFGRGTDTQYF.

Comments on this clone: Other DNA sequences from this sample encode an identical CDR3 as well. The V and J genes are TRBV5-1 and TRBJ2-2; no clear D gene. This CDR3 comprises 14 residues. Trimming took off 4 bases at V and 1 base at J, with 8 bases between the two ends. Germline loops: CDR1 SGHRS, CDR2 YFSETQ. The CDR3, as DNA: TGCGCCAGCAGCCGAGCCGGGAACACCGGGGAGCTGTTTTTT. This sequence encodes CASSRAGNTGELFF. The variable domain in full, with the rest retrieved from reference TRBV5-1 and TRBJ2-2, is KAGVTQTPRYLIKTRGQQVTLSCSPISGHRSVSWYQQTPGQGLQFLFEYFSETQRNKGNFPGRFSGRQFSNSRSEMNVSTLELGDSALYLCASSRAGNTGELFFGEGSRLTVL.

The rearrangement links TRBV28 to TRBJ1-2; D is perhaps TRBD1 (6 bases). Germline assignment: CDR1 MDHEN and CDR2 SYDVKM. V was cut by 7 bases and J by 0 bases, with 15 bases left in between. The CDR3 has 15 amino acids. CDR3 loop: CASIYPTGANYGYTF. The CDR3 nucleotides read TGTGCCAGCATTTACCCGACAGGAGCTAACTATGGCTACACCTTC.

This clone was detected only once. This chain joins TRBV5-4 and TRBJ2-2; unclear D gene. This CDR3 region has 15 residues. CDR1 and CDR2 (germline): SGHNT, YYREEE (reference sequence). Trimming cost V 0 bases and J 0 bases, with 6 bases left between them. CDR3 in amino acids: CASSLDSSNTGELFF. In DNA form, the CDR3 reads TGTGCCAGCAGCTTGGACAGCTCGAACACCGGGGAGCTGTTTTTT.

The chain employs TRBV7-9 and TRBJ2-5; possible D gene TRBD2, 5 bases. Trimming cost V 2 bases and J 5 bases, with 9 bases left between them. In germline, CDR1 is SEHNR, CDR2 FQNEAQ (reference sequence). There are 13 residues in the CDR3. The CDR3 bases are TGTGCCAGCAGCTTAACGGGGATTGAGACCCAGTACTTC. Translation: CASSLTGIETQYF.

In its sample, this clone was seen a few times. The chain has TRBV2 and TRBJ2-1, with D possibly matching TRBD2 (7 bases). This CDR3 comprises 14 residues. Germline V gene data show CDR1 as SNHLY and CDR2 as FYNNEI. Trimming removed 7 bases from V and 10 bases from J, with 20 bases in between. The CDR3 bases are TGTGCCAGCACTGGACTAGTAAGGGGGGGCGAGCAGTTCTTC. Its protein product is CASTGLVRGGEQFF.

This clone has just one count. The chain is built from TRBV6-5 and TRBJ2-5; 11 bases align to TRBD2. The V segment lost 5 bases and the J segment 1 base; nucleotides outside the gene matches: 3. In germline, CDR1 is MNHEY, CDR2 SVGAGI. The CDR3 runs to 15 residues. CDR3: CASSRSGRGQETQYF. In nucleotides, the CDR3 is TGTGCCAGCAGTCGTAGCGGGAGGGGCCAAGAGACCCAGTACTTC.

The DNA of the CDR3 is TGTGCCAGCAGTAGACCGGGGAGGGCTGAGCAGTTCTTC. This sequence encodes CASSRPGRAEQFF. This sequence joins TRBV28 and TRBJ2-1; 7 positions agree with TRBD2. Trimming removed 5 bases from V and 9 bases from J; junction bases left unmatched: 7. The CDR3 is 13 residues long. Germline values: CDR1 MDHEN, CDR2 SYDVKM.

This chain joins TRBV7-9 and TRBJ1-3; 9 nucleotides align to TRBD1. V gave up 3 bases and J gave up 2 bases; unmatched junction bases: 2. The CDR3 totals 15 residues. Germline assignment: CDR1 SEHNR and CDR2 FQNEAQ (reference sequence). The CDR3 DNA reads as TGTGCCAGCAGCTTCCGGACAGGGGCTGGAAACACCATATATTTT. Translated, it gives CASSFRTGAGNTIYF.

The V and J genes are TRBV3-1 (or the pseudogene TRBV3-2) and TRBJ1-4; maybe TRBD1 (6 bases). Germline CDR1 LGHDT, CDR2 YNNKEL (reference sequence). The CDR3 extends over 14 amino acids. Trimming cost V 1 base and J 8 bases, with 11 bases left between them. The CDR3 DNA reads TGTGCCAGCAGCCAAGTGAGGGGGGGAGAAAAACTGTTTTTT. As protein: CASSQVRGGEKLFF.

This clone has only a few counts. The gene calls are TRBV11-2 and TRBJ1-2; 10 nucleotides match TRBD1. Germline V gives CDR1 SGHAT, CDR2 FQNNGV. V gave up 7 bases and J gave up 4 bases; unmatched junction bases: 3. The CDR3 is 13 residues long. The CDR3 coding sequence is TGTGCCAGCACCGGGACAGGGGTCTATGGCTACACCTTC. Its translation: CASTGTGVYGYTF. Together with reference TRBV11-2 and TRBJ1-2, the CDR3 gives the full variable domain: EAGVAQSPRYKIIEKRQSVAFWCNPISGHATLYWYQQILGQGPKLLIQFQNNGVVDDSQLPKDRFSAERLKGVDSTLKIQPAKLEDSAVYLCASTGTGVYGYTFGSGTRLTVV.

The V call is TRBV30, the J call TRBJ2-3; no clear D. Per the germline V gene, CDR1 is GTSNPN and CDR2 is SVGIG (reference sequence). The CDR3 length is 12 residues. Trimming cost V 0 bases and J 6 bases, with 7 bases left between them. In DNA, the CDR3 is TGTGCCTGGAGTGTACGGGTGGATACGCAGTATTTT. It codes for CAWSVRVDTQYF.